Listed below are T cell receptor beta chains from one sample, sequenced in a study of blood T cell repertoires in COVID-19. Clones were read by immunoSEQ multiplex PCR, and TCRdb kept only the in-frame ones, dropping some. Among approximately 140,000 clones, approximately 80% were seen once, and the ten largest hold 10% to 15%. Sample: peripheral blood. The receptors stem from a man aged 55 to 70 with active or convalescent COVID-19. Each CDR3 is given with its conserved first and last residue. Each record gives: CDR3 DNA, CDR3 protein, J gene, D gene, clone size, V gene. The D gene is left open where the match is weak. Not all rows give a size; the values are once, few, many and, for expanded clones, a class.

DNA: TGTGCCAGCAGCTTGGGGGGAGGACAGGTCTACGAGCAGTACTTC
CDR3: CASSLGGGQVYEQYF
J: TRBJ2-7
D: NA
size: NA
V: TRBV5-5

DNA: TGCAGCGTTGGGTCTGCGGGAGAATCGGGGGAGCTGTTTTTT
CDR3: CSVGSAGESGELFF
J: TRBJ2-2
D: TRBD2
size: few
V: TRBV29-1

DNA: TGCGCCAGCAGCTCTACAGGCTTAATGAACACTGAAGCTTTCTTT
CDR3: CASSSTGLMNTEAFF
J: TRBJ1-1
D: NA
size: NA
V: TRBV5-1

DNA: TGTGCCAGCTCACCACTACGACAGTACAATCAGCCCCAGCATTTT
CDR3: CASSPLRQYNQPQHF
J: TRBJ1-5
D: NA
size: NA
V: TRBV18

DNA: TGCGCCAGCAGCCCTGCTATGAACACTGAAGCTTTCTTT
CDR3: CASSPAMNTEAFF
J: TRBJ1-1
D: NA
size: NA
V: TRBV5-1

DNA: TGCAGCGTTGAAATGGGACACCCATCCTACGAGCAGTACTTC
CDR3: CSVEMGHPSYEQYF
J: TRBJ2-7
D: NA
size: NA
V: TRBV29-1

DNA: TGTGCCAGTGGGACTAGCGGGAGGTCGGGTGAGCAGTTCTTC
CDR3: CASGTSGRSGEQFF
J: TRBJ2-1
D: TRBD2
size: NA
V: TRBV19

DNA: TGTGCCAGCAGGTTTTCCAGGGGGAACTATGGCTACACCTTC
CDR3: CASRFSRGNYGYTF
J: TRBJ1-2
D: TRBD1
size: NA
V: TRBV6-5

DNA: TGTGCCAGCAGCTTAGGGCCAGGGGACAAACTGTTTTTT
CDR3: CASSLGPGDKLFF
J: TRBJ1-4
D: NA
size: few
V: TRBV7-3

DNA: TGTGCCAGCAGCCAGCCCGGGAGCCCTAACATTCAGTACTTC
CDR3: CASSQPGSPNIQYF
J: TRBJ2-4
D: NA
size: NA
V: TRBV3-1/TRBV3-2

DNA: TGTGCCAGTAGCCACAGGGGGCTAGCCAAAAACATTCAGTACTTC
CDR3: CASSHRGLAKNIQYF
J: TRBJ2-4
D: TRBD1
size: NA
V: TRBV19

DNA: TGTGCCAGTAACCTTGACGCAGGGGGCAATCAGCCCCAGCATTTT
CDR3: CASNLDAGGNQPQHF
J: TRBJ1-5
D: NA
size: NA
V: TRBV19

DNA: TGTGCCAGCAGCGTAGAAGCGAGCGCGTACTACGAGCAGTACTTC
CDR3: CASSVEASAYYEQYF
J: TRBJ2-7
D: NA
size: NA
V: TRBV9

DNA: TGTGCCATCACGGGAGGGATGGGCAATGAGCAGTTCTTC
CDR3: CAITGGMGNEQFF
J: TRBJ2-1
D: TRBD2
size: NA
V: TRBV28